The sequence of this T cell receptor beta chain was determined in a study of regulatory T cells in long-lasting Graves disease. Notes on this clonotype: The antigen remains undetermined.

Time point defined: persistent/refractory GD, antithyroid drugs over 5 years with positive TRAb. The TCR library was prepared using RNA isolated from PBMCs. Roughly 8.6 milliliters of peripheral blood were drawn into EDTA tubes. iRepertoire HTBI primers and Arm-PCR of CDR3 regions built TCR beta libraries. TCRdb processed the multiplex PCR reads anew with MiXCR; each CDR3 protein has one entry. The table shows 350,000 to 450,000 distinct CDR3 sequences, with about 21% occurring only once. Study conclusions and caveats: Sharing of public clonotypes was greater in persistent patients (about 3,000) than in new patients (more than 900). It was in persistent disease that TRBV28, TRBJ1-2 and TRBJ2-5 were favored.

Germline V gene data show CDR1 as MDHEN and CDR2 as SYDVKM. V lost 7 bases and J lost 7; bases outside the gene matches: 10. This CDR3 has 14 residues. This receptor was identified in a female donor with Graves disease. V usage is TRBV28 and J usage is TRBJ1-2, with 9 nucleotides matching TRBD1. The starting material was peripheral blood mononuclear cells (PBMCs), obtained when the disease was refractory, from a patient treated with antithyroid drugs. The CDR3 protein is CASIPGQGFVGYTF. The CDR3 bases are TGTGCCAGCATCCCGGGACAGGGTTTTGTTGGCTACACCTTC.